This TCR beta chain was captured by sequencing in a study of cytomegalovirus exposure and HLA in healthy donors. Study information: HLA-typed donors contributed 80 million or so unique TCRs, which were held in an early data release.

PCR was performed using 60 Vbeta and 13 Jbeta primers. Clones were sequenced by immunoSEQ multiplex PCR, and TCRdb holds only the in-frame ones, with some missing. The sample includes some 140,000 clones, roughly 79% seen only once; the top ten take roughly 3.1%. Germline V lookup: CDR1 SGHNT, CDR2 YYREEE (reference sequence). Losses at the gene ends were 4 bases for V and 9 bases for J; bases not matched to a gene: 16. The CDR3 loop spans 16 amino acids. Sequencing was carried out using PBMCs. The clonotype was recovered from a man aged 25 to 45 in good health and CMV-seronegative. The V gene is TRBV5-4, the J gene TRBJ2-7; 10 nucleotides align to TRBD2. Here the CDR3 reads CASSPSLAGGLRVQYF. Here the CDR3 DNA reads TGTGCCAGCAGCCCGTCCTTAGCGGGAGGTCTACGAGTGCAGTACTTC.